The rows below give T cell receptor beta chains drawn from one sample of a study of cytomegalovirus exposure and HLA in healthy donors. The repertoire was sequenced with immunoSEQ multiplex PCR; TCRdb's copy has only in-frame clones and lacks some. The sample has roughly 150,000 clones, approximately 61% seen once; the top ten hold approximately 1.7%. The sequencing input was PBMCs. All receptors come from a human donor in good health. Both conserved end residues are part of each CDR3. The D gene is left open where the match is weak. Clone size appears in some rows only: once, few, many, or a class for an expanded clone.

d_call,cdr3_length,j_call,v_call,clone_size,cdr3_aa,cdr3_nt
NA,16,TRBJ2-7,TRBV15,NA,CATSRGGTESSYEQYF,TGTGCCACCAGCAGAGGCGGGACCGAAAGCTCCTACGAGCAGTACTTC
NA,15,TRBJ2-7,TRBV7-8,few,CASSLVVGAVGEQYF,TGTGCCAGCAGCTTAGTAGTAGGGGCTGTGGGCGAGCAGTACTTC
NA,16,TRBJ1-6,TRBV6-6,NA,CASSYLPRQGDSPLHF,TGTGCCAGCAGTTACCTCCCCCGGCAGGGTGATTCACCCCTCCACTTT
NA,16,TRBJ2-3,TRBV5-4,once,CASSLGGGRSTDTQYF,TGTGCCAGCAGCTTGGGGGGCGGCCGTAGCACAGATACGCAGTATTTT
NA,16,TRBJ1-1,TRBV5-1,few,CASTADRISMNTEAFF,TGCGCCAGCACGGCGGATAGAATCTCTATGAACACTGAAGCTTTCTTT
NA,13,TRBJ2-7,TRBV28,NA,CASSALPSYEQYF,TGTGCCAGCAGTGCACTCCCATCCTACGAGCAGTACTTC
TRBD1,13,TRBJ1-3,TRBV2,once,CASSGTGTYTIYF,TGTGCCAGCAGTGGGACAGGGACCTACACCATATATTTT
TRBD2,16,TRBJ2-3,TRBV5-1,NA,CASSNGLAASTDTQYF,TGCGCCAGCAGCAACGGACTAGCGGCTAGCACAGATACGCAGTATTTT
TRBD1,16,TRBJ1-4,TRBV5-1,NA,CASKQGSSATNEKLFF,TGCGCCAGCAAACAGGGGTCGTCGGCAACTAATGAAAAACTGTTTTTT
TRBD2,14,TRBJ2-5,TRBV6-6,NA,CASSYSPGGETQYF,TGTGCCAGCAGTTACTCTCCGGGGGGAGAGACCCAGTACTTC
NA,15,TRBJ1-5,TRBV18,NA,CASSPPRDSNQPQHF,TGTGCCAGCTCACCTCCCAGGGATAGCAATCAGCCCCAGCATTTT
NA,15,TRBJ2-3,TRBV11-3,NA,CASSLEGAGTDTQYF,TGTGCCAGCAGCTTAGAAGGGGCGGGCACAGATACGCAGTATTTT
NA,14,TRBJ2-7,TRBV7-9,NA,CASSLGGASGEQYF,TGTGCCAGCAGCTTAGGGGGCGCCTCCGGCGAGCAGTACTTC
NA,15,TRBJ2-3,TRBV28,NA,CASSSTGLSTDTQYF,TGTGCCAGCAGTTCTACAGGTCTAAGCACAGATACGCAGTATTTT
NA,13,TRBJ2-7,TRBV14,NA,CASSQEEGYEQYF,TGTGCCAGCAGCCAAGAAGAGGGCTACGAGCAGTACTTC
TRBD1,16,TRBJ1-5,TRBV19,NA,CASSSGTGESNQPQHF,TGTGCCAGTAGTAGCGGAACAGGGGAAAGCAATCAGCCCCAGCATTTT
TRBD2,16,TRBJ2-2,TRBV5-1,NA,CASTRGTSGSVGELFF,TGCGCCAGCACCCGCGGGACTAGCGGGAGTGTTGGGGAGCTGTTTTTT
TRBD2,16,TRBJ2-1,TRBV7-3,NA,CASSLSLGGRADEQFF,TGTGCCAGCAGCTTAAGTCTCGGCGGGAGGGCCGATGAGCAGTTCTTC
TRBD1,15,TRBJ2-7,TRBV18,once,CASSPPAGQDYEQYF,TGTGCCAGCTCACCACCGGCGGGACAGGACTACGAGCAGTACTTC
TRBD1,16,TRBJ1-2,TRBV18,NA,CASSPPGRGRNYGYTF,TGTGCCAGCTCACCTCCCGGCAGGGGGCGCAACTATGGCTACACCTTC
NA,16,TRBJ2-3,TRBV7-8,few,CASSSQDAGRTDTQYF,TGTGCCAGCAGCTCACAGGACGCAGGGCGCACAGATACGCAGTATTTT
NA,14,TRBJ2-7,TRBV11-3,NA,CASSPRETTYEQYF,TGTGCCAGCAGCCCTCGGGAGACGACCTACGAGCAGTACTTC
NA,15,TRBJ2-7,TRBV6-1,NA,CASSLLGRRLYEQYF,TGTGCCAGCAGCCTCCTGGGGCGCCGTCTCTACGAGCAGTACTTC
NA,14,TRBJ2-1,TRBV7-8,NA,CASSPGGGGNEQFF,TGTGCCAGCAGCCCCGGCGGGGGCGGCAATGAGCAGTTCTTC
TRBD2,16,TRBJ2-7,TRBV2,NA,CASSEGSGTSGIEQYF,TGTGCCAGCAGTGAGGGGTCCGGGACTAGCGGGATCGAGCAGTACTTC
NA,14,TRBJ1-1,TRBV27,NA,CASSYSGEGTEAFF,TGTGCCAGCAGTTATTCCGGGGAGGGGACTGAAGCTTTCTTT
NA,13,TRBJ2-7,TRBV7-9,few,CASSPESSHEQYF,TGTGCCAGCAGCCCCGAGTCAAGCCACGAGCAGTACTTC
NA,15,TRBJ2-7,TRBV27,once,CASSRLGAELYEQYF,TGTGCCAGCAGCCGGTTGGGGGCCGAACTTTACGAGCAGTACTTC
NA,16,TRBJ2-7,TRBV4-1,NA,CASSQPGTDRSYEQYF,TGCGCCAGCAGCCAACCCGGGACTGACCGGTCCTACGAGCAGTACTTC
TRBD2,16,TRBJ2-2,TRBV27,NA,CASTRLAGVGTGELFF,TGTGCCAGCACCCGACTAGCGGGAGTTGGCACCGGGGAGCTGTTTTTT
TRBD1,14,TRBJ2-7,TRBV11-2,NA,CASSSDRGSGEQYF,TGTGCCAGCAGCTCGGACAGGGGATCGGGGGAGCAGTACTTC